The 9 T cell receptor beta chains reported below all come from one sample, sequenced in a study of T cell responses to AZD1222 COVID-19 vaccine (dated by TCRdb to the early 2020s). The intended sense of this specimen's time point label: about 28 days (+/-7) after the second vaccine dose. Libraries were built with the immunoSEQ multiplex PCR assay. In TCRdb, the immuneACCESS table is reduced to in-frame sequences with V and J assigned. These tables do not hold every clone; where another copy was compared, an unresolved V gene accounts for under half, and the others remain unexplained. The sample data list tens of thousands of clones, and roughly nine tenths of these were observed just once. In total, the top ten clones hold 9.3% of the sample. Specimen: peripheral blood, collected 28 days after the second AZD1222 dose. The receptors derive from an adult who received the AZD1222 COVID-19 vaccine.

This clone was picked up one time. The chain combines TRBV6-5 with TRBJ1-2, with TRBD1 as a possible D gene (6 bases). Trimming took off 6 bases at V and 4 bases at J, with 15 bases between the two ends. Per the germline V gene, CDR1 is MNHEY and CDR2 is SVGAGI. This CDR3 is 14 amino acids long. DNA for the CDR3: TGTGCCAGCAGACCCGGGGGCAGGGTCTATGGCTACACCTTC. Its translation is CASRPGGRVYGYTF.

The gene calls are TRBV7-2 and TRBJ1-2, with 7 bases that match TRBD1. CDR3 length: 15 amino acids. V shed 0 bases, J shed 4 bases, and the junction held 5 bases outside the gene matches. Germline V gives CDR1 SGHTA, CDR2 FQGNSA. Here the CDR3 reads CASSLALGQPYGYTF. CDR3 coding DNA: TGTGCCAGCAGCTTAGCCCTGGGACAGCCCTATGGCTACACCTTC.

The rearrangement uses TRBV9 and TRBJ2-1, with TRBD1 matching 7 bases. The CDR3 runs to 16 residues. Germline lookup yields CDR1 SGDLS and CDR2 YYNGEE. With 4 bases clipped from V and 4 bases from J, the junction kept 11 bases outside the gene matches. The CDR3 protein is CASSPSQGTPYNEQFF. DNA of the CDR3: TGTGCCAGCAGCCCCTCACAGGGGACCCCGTACAATGAGCAGTTCTTC.

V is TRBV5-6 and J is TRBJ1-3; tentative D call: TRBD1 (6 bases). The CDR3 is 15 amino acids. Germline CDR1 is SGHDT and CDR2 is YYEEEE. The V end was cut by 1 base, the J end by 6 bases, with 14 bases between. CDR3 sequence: CASSLSGARLNTIYF. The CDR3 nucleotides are TGTGCCAGCAGCTTGTCGGGGGCCCGGCTAAACACCATATATTTT.

CDR3 loop: CASSVGGAWYGYTF. CDR3 in DNA: TGTGCCAGCAGCGTAGGGGGGGCGTGGTATGGCTACACCTTC. The chain has TRBV9 and TRBJ1-2, with D possibly TRBD1 on 6 matching bases. CDR3 length: 14 amino acids. V dropped 0 bases and J dropped 5 bases, with 11 bases sitting between them. The germline gives CDR1 SGDLS, CDR2 YYNGEE.

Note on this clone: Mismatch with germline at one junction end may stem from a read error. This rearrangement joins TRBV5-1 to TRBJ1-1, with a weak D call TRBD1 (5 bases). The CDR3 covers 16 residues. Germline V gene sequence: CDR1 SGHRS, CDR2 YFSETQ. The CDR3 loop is CASSLEGLWGSTVAFF. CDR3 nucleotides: TGCGCCAGCAGCTTGGAGGGCCTGTGGGGCTCTACTGTAGCTTTCTTT.

This CDR3 is CASTARSPGEQFF. The CDR3 nucleotides are TGTGCCAGCACCGCGAGGTCCCCGGGTGAGCAGTTCTTC. V gene TRBV12-3 or TRBV12-4 combines with J gene TRBJ2-1, with no clear D. There are 13 residues in the CDR3. Trimming stripped 7 bases from V and 9 bases from J, with 16 bases between.

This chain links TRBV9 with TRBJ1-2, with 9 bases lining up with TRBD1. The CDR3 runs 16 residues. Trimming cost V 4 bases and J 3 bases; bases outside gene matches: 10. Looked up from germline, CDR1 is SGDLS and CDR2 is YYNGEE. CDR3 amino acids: CASSRSTGGRDYGYTF. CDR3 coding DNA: TGTGCCAGCAGCCGTTCTACAGGGGGCAGAGACTATGGCTACACCTTC.

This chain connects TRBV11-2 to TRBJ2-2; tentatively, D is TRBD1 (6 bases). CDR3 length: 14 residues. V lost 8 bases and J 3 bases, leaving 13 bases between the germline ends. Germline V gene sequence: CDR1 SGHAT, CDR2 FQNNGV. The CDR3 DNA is TGTGCCAGCGTTAGGGCAGGGGACACCGGGGAGCTGTTTTTT. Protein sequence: CASVRAGDTGELFF.